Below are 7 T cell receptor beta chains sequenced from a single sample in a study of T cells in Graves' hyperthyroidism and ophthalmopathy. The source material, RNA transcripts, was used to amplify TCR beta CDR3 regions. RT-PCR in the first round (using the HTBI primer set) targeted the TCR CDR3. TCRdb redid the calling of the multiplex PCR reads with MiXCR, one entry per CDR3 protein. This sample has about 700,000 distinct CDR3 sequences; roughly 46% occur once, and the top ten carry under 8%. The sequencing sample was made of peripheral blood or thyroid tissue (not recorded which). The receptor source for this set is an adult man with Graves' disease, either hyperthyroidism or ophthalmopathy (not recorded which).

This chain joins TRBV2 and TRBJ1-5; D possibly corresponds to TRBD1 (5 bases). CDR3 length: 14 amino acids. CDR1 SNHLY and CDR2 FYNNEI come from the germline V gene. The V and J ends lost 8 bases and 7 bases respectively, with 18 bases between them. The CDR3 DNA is TGTGCCAGCTTTGTAGGTGCAGGGTCCCAGCCCCAGCATTTT. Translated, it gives CASFVGAGSQPQHF.

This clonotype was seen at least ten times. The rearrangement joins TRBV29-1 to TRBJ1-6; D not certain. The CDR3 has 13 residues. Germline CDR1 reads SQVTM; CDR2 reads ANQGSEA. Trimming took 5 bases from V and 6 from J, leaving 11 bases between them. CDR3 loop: CSVLWSPNSPLHF. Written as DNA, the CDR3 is TGCAGCGTTCTCTGGAGCCCTAATTCACCCCTCCACTTT.

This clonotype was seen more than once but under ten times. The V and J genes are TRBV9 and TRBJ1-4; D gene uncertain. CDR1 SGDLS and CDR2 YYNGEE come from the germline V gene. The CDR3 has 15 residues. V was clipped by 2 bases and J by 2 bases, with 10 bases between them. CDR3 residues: CASSVGVGTNEKLFF. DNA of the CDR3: TGTGCCAGCAGCGTTGGGGTAGGCACTAATGAAAAACTGTTTTTT.

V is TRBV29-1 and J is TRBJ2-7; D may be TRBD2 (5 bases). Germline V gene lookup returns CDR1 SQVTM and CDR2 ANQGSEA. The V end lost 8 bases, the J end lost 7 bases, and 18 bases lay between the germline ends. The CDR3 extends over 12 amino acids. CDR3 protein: CSSEARRGEQYF. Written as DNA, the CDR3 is TGCAGCAGTGAAGCACGTCGGGGAGAGCAGTACTTC.

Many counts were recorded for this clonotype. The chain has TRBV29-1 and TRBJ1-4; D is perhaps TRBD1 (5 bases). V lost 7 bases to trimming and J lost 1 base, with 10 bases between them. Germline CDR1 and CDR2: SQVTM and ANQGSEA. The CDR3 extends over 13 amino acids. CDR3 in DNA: TGCAGCGCTGGGGGATTAACTAATGAAAAACTGTTTTTT. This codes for CSAGGLTNEKLFF.

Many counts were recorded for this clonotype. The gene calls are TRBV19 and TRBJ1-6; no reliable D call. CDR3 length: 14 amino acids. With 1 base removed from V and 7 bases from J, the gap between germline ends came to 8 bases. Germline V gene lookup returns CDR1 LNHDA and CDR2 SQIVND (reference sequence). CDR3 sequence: CASSIGEVNSPLHF. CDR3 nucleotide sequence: TGTGCCAGTAGTATAGGGGAGGTAAATTCACCCCTCCACTTT.

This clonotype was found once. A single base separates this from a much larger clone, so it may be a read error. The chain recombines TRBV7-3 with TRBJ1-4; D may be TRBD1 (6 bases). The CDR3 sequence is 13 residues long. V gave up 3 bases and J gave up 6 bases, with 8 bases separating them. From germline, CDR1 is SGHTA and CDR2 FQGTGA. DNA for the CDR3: TGTGCCAGCAGCTTGTCAGGGGATGAAAAACTGTTTTTT. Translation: CASSLSGDEKLFF. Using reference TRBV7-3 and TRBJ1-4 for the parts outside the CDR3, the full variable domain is GAGVSQTPSNKVTEKGKYVELRCDPISGHTALYWYRQSLGQGPEFLIYFQGTGAADDSGLPNDRFFAVRPEGSVSTLKIQRTERGDSAVYLCASSLSGDEKLFFGSGTQLSVL.